This T cell receptor beta chain was captured in a study of metastatic and nonmetastatic thyroid tumors. Whole-study context: From malignant and benign thyroid patients, repertoires in blood and in tumor or nodule tissue were compared. General study points: Malignant thyroid tumors reportedly had TCR beta diversity that was significantly higher than in benign nodules, in blood and tumor.

Original data processing: Differences in CDR3 between clinicopathological groups were drawn on to build a classifier intended to discriminate distant-metastatic papillary thyroid cancer patients. TCRdb re-called the PCR reads with MiXCR. The V and J calls shown here were made by TCRdb, not taken from the authors' results. The sample has more than 6,500 clones, roughly 29% seen once. Nobody among the patients had been given any treatment before thyroid surgery. The CDR3 spans 15 residues. The germline V gene encodes CDR1 SGHVS and CDR2 FQNEAQ. The germline V and J ends were trimmed by 1 base and 2 bases, with 12 bases remaining between them. This clone is medium-sized within its sample. What it binds is unknown.

Sequencing was carried out using adjacent normal tissue. The chain has TRBV7-8 and TRBJ2-7; D remains ambiguous. The clonotype originates from a female donor with papillary thyroid cancer or a benign thyroid nodule (not recorded which). Some clones in this sample may be carry-over from other donors' samples. CDR3 region: CASSLGFQATYEQYF. The CDR3 DNA sequence: TGTGCCAGCAGCTTAGGCTTCCAGGCCACCTACGAGCAGTACTTC.